The 21 T cell receptor beta chains presented below share a single source sample, sequenced in a study of blood T cell repertoires in COVID-19. Clones were read by immunoSEQ multiplex PCR, and TCRdb kept only the in-frame ones, dropping some. The data show fewer than 250,000 clones, 82% seen once. The sample was peripheral blood. These receptor sequences come from a woman older than 75 with acute or convalescent COVID-19.

V gene TRBV2 combines with J gene TRBJ2-1, with D maybe TRBD2 (5 bases). Germline CDR1 and CDR2: SNHLY and FYNNEI. The CDR3 sequence is 18 residues long. Trimming stripped 4 bases from V and 0 bases from J, with 19 bases between. The CDR3 here is CASSALRLTPSSYNEQFF. The CDR3 nucleotides read TGTGCCAGCAGTGCCCTACGACTAACGCCTAGCTCCTACAATGAGCAGTTCTTC.

V and J are TRBV20-1 and TRBJ1-6; 7 bases match TRBD1. V lost 7 bases, J lost 7 bases, and 10 bases stayed unmatched. The CDR3 loop spans 14 amino acids. The germline CDR1 and CDR2 sequences are DFQATT and SNEGSKA (reference sequence). The CDR3 protein is CSVSGGQRNSPLHF. The CDR3 coding sequence is TGCAGTGTTAGTGGGGGACAGAGAAATTCACCCCTCCACTTT.

The gene calls are TRBV18 and TRBJ2-7, with TRBD2 matching 8 bases. CDR1 is KGHSH, CDR2 LQKENI, per germline. The CDR3 loop spans 16 amino acids. Germline trimming cut 1 base from V and 5 bases from J; bases unmatched to any gene: 10. CDR3 in DNA: TGTGCCAGCTCACCACGGGCGACGGGGGGGGTCCACGAGCAGTACTTC. Amino acid sequence: CASSPRATGGVHEQYF.

The rearrangement joins TRBV4-3 to TRBJ1-2, with no clear D. CDR1 and CDR2 from the germline V gene are LGHNA and YSLEER. The CDR3 runs 17 residues. With 0 bases removed from V and 4 bases from J, the gap between germline ends came to 18 bases. The CDR3 reads CASSQDLLGRTTYGYTF. The DNA of the CDR3 is TGCGCCAGCAGCCAAGATCTTCTGGGCCGGACTACCTATGGCTACACCTTC.

The chain links TRBV28 to TRBJ1-2; 10 nucleotides line up with TRBD1. The J segment lost 2 bases and the V segment lost 5 bases, leaving 20 bases of the junction unmatched. Germline lookup yields CDR1 MDHEN and CDR2 SYDVKM. This CDR3 comprises 20 residues. In nucleotides, the CDR3 is TGTGCCAGCAGTCTTGCTGTACCCCGGGACAGGGGTTCACTAAACTATGGCTACACCTTC. Protein product: CASSLAVPRDRGSLNYGYTF.

This chain connects TRBV6-6 to TRBJ1-6; D call uncertain. From germline, CDR1 is MNHNY and CDR2 SVGAGI (reference sequence). CDR3 length: 13 residues. Trimming shortened V by 2 bases and J by 9 bases, and 8 bases separated the two germline ends. Here the CDR3 DNA reads TGTGCCAGCAGTTACGCGGCCTCTTCACCCCTCCACTTT. Translating it yields CASSYAASSPLHF.

V usage is TRBV3-1 (or the pseudogene TRBV3-2) and J usage is TRBJ2-3, with 11 bases lining up with TRBD2. The V and J ends lost 4 bases and 3 bases, in that order; junction bases with no gene match: 9. This CDR3 spans 17 amino acids. Germline values: CDR1 LGHDT, CDR2 YNNKEL (reference sequence). The CDR3 DNA reads TGTGCCAGCAGCCGTAGCGGGAGGGCAATAAGGACAGATACGCAGTATTTT. Its translation: CASSRSGRAIRTDTQYF.

The chain is built from TRBV6-1 and TRBJ2-7; 8 bases fit TRBD2. The J segment lost 6 bases and the V segment lost 2 bases, leaving 6 bases of the junction unmatched. Germline V gene data show CDR1 as MNHNS and CDR2 as SASEGT. The CDR3 is made up of 14 amino acids. The CDR3 region has the DNA TGTGCCAGCAGTGAATCCGGGGGGGCCCTCGAGCAGTACTTC. Protein: CASSESGGALEQYF.

The chain joins TRBV5-6 to TRBJ1-4, with TRBD1 matching 7 bases. After removal of 1 base from V and 0 bases from J, the junction contained 3 bases not matched to a gene. Looked up from germline, CDR1 is SGHDT and CDR2 is YYEEEE. CDR3 length equals 16 residues. CDR3 in DNA: TGTGCCAGCAGCTTGCTCGGGACAGCAACTAATGAAAAACTGTTTTTT. Amino acids: CASSLLGTATNEKLFF.

The chain recombines TRBV2 with TRBJ2-7, with a weak D call TRBD1 (6 bases). The CDR3 is 14 amino acids. Germline loops: CDR1 SNHLY, CDR2 FYNNEI. Trimming pared 4 bases from V and 6 bases from J, leaving 16 bases between. The CDR3 here is CASSGGQGQFEQYF. The CDR3 bases are TGTGCCAGCAGTGGGGGGCAGGGTCAATTCGAGCAGTACTTC. Combining the CDR3 with reference TRBV2 and TRBJ2-7 gives the whole variable domain EPEVTQTPSHQVTQMGQEVILRCVPISNHLYFYWYRQILGQKVEFLVSFYNNEISEKSEIFDDQFSVERPDGSNFTLKIRSTKLEDSAMYFCASSGGQGQFEQYFGPGTRLTVT.

For the CDR3, the DNA is TGTGCCAGCAGTCCCCCTTGGCAGGGTGACGCCTCACCCCTCCACTTT. Encoded protein: CASSPPWQGDASPLHF. The V and J genes are TRBV6-2 or TRBV6-3 and TRBJ1-6, with D possibly being TRBD1 (5 bases). Trimming shortened V by 5 bases and J by 10 bases, and 21 bases separated the two germline ends. Germline V gene sequence: CDR1 MNHEY, CDR2 SVGEGT. The CDR3 has 16 residues.

This clone turned up a few times. The chain recombines TRBV15 with TRBJ1-1; 9 bases fit TRBD1. With 5 bases clipped from V and 5 bases from J, the junction kept 9 bases outside the gene matches. The germline gives CDR1 LNHNV, CDR2 YYDKDF (reference sequence). This CDR3 has 15 amino acids. The CDR3 DNA reads as TGTGCCACCAGCGGTAAGGGACAGGGATGGACTGAAGCTTTCTTT. Amino acids: CATSGKGQGWTEAFF.

The gene calls are TRBV29-1 and TRBJ1-3; D possibly corresponds to TRBD1 (6 bases). The germline V gene encodes CDR1 SQVTM and CDR2 ANQGSEA. There are 13 residues in the CDR3. V lost 4 bases, J lost 4 bases, and 11 bases lay in between. The CDR3 sequence is CSVAGGPGNTIYF. CDR3 nucleotide sequence: TGCAGCGTTGCCGGGGGGCCGGGAAACACCATATATTTT. The complete variable domain, with remaining parts taken from reference TRBV29-1 and TRBJ1-3, reads SAVISQKPSRDICQRGTSLTIQCQVDSQVTMMFWYRQQPGQSLTLIATANQGSEATYESGFVIDKFPISRPNLTFSTLTVSNMSPEDSSIYLCSVAGGPGNTIYFGEGSWLTVV.

The rearrangement uses TRBV29-1 and TRBJ1-2; D is unresolved. Germline CDR1 is SQVTM and CDR2 is ANQGSEA. Trimming took off 4 bases at V and 2 bases at J, with 5 bases between the two ends. This CDR3 spans 11 amino acids. The CDR3 DNA is TGCAGCGTTGCGCAGAACTATGGCTACACCTTC. Protein sequence: CSVAQNYGYTF.

This clone was observed a handful of times. The rearrangement joins TRBV6-6 to TRBJ1-4; TRBD1 might be the D (6 bases). The CDR3 sequence is 16 residues long. V lost 2 bases, J lost 0 bases, and 10 bases lay in between. Per germline, CDR1 MNHNY and CDR2 SVGAGI (reference sequence). The CDR3 loop is CASSYRTAATNEKLFF. The CDR3, as DNA: TGTGCCAGCAGTTACCGGACAGCTGCAACTAATGAAAAACTGTTTTTT.

This chain connects TRBV3-1 (or the pseudogene TRBV3-2) to TRBJ1-2; D gene ambiguous. The CDR3 contains 12 residues. V lost 2 bases and J 7 bases, leaving 8 bases between the germline ends. Germline V lookup: CDR1 LGHDT, CDR2 YNNKEL (reference sequence). The CDR3 DNA follows: TGTGCCAGCAGCCAACCCCCACTTGGCTACACCTTC. This sequence encodes CASSQPPLGYTF.

V is TRBV6-6 and J is TRBJ2-5; the D is unclear. Trimming took off 2 bases at V and 2 bases at J, with 3 bases between the two ends. CDR3 length: 12 residues. Germline CDR1 reads MNHNY; CDR2 reads SVGAGI (reference sequence). The CDR3 DNA is TGTGCCAGCAGTTACCTACAAGAGACCCAGTACTTC. It codes for CASSYLQETQYF.

The CDR3 bases are TGTGCCAGCAGCCCCTTAAGCGGGTCCTACAATGAGCAGTTCTTC. This translates into CASSPLSGSYNEQFF. V and J are TRBV7-3 and TRBJ2-1; D perhaps matches TRBD2 (6 bases). Germline loops: CDR1 SGHTA, CDR2 FQGTGA. This CDR3 comprises 15 residues. V lost 5 bases and J 1 base, leaving 12 bases between the germline ends.

The chain uses TRBV11-2 and TRBJ2-1; 11 nucleotides line up with TRBD2. CDR1 and CDR2 from the germline V gene are SGHAT and FQNNGV. The CDR3 has 16 amino acids. Trimming at V came to 5 bases and at J to 5 bases, leaving 8 bases not matched to a gene. The CDR3 coding sequence is TGTGCCAGCAGCACCCGTACTAGCGGGGGAGACAATGAGCAGTTCTTC. Translation gives CASSTRTSGGDNEQFF. The full variable domain, its missing parts supplied by reference TRBV11-2 and TRBJ2-1, is EAGVAQSPRYKIIEKRQSVAFWCNPISGHATLYWYQQILGQGPKLLIQFQNNGVVDDSQLPKDRFSAERLKGVDSTLKIQPAKLEDSAVYLCASSTRTSGGDNEQFFGPGTRLTVL.

The rearrangement links TRBV15 to TRBJ1-3, with a tentative D call TRBD1 (6 bases). Trimming left V 1 base short and J 2 bases short, with 12 bases between. Looked up from germline, CDR1 is LNHNV and CDR2 is YYDKDF (reference sequence). The CDR3 totals 16 residues. The CDR3 loop reads CATSRALDSPGNTIYF. The CDR3 coding sequence is TGTGCCACCAGCAGAGCTTTGGACAGCCCTGGAAACACCATATATTTT.

The V call is TRBV4-1, the J call TRBJ2-5; D might be TRBD1 (5 bases). Trimming pared 2 bases from V and 5 bases from J, leaving 15 bases between. The germline CDR1 and CDR2 sequences are MGHRA and YSYEKL. There are 15 residues in the CDR3. CDR3 coding DNA: TGCGCCAGCAGCCAAACCCACAGGATCGGGGAGACCCAGTACTTC. Protein sequence: CASSQTHRIGETQYF.